Shown below are 6 T cell receptor beta chains from a single sample sequenced in a study of CD8 T cells in Susac syndrome. Reverse transcription used roughly 0.45 to 1 ug RNA and random hexamers. TCRdb independently ran MiXCR on the immunoSEQ multiplex PCR reads; one entry per CDR3 protein. The sample records more than 75,000 distinct CDR3 sequences, roughly 91% being singletons. The sample comprised CD8+ T cells from PBMCs. The receptors were gathered from a human donor in good health.

V is TRBV7-9 and J is TRBJ1-2; D unclear. The CDR3 consists of 14 residues. Germline V CDR1 and CDR2: SEHNR, FQNEAQ (reference sequence). V was pared by 0 bases and J by 6 bases, with 11 bases between. CDR3 sequence reads: CASSLAPRANGYTF. CDR3 nucleotides: TGTGCCAGCAGCTTAGCGCCGAGGGCCAATGGCTACACCTTC.

The J gene is TRBJ1-2, the V gene TRBV14; TRBD1 might be the D (6 bases). The CDR3 is made up of 14 amino acids. The V gene's germline CDR1 is SGHDN and CDR2 FVKESK. V shed 2 bases and J shed 4 bases, with 11 bases lying between them. Here the CDR3 reads CASSQKGGGYGYTF. CDR3 nucleotides: TGTGCCAGCAGCCAAAAGGGGGGAGGCTATGGCTACACCTTC.

This sequence joins TRBV13 and TRBJ1-2; D is unclear. Trimming removed 1 base from V and 2 bases from J, with 8 bases in between. Germline values: CDR1 PRHDT, CDR2 FYEKMQ (reference sequence). The CDR3 length is 14 residues. CDR3 protein: CASSLVSENYGYTF. The CDR3 DNA is TGTGCCAGCAGCTTAGTCAGTGAGAACTATGGCTACACCTTC.

The chain links TRBV9 to TRBJ2-1; 8 nucleotides agree with TRBD2. J was trimmed by 8 bases and V by 0 bases; bases with no gene match: 10. CDR3 length: 16 amino acids. The germline V gene encodes CDR1 SGDLS and CDR2 YYNGEE. CDR3 nucleotide sequence: TGTGCCAGCAGCGTAGAGGGTAGCGGGGTTGCAGATGAGCAGTTCTTC. It is translated as CASSVEGSGVADEQFF.

V is TRBV6-5 and J is TRBJ1-2, with TRBD1 as a possible D gene (6 bases). Between the trimmed V and J ends, which lost 2 bases and 8 bases, there was a span of 9 bases. CDR3 length: 12 residues. Germline V gene lookup returns CDR1 MNHEY and CDR2 SVGAGI. The chain's CDR3 is CASSYGDRGYTF. The CDR3 coding sequence is TGTGCCAGCAGTTACGGAGACAGGGGCTACACCTTC.

This clonotype occurred a few times. The CDR3 DNA reads as TGTGCCAGCAGCGTAACAGGGATTGAAGCTTTCTTT. Residues: CASSVTGIEAFF. The J gene is TRBJ1-1, the V gene TRBV5-8; D is perhaps TRBD1 (6 bases). Germline assignment: CDR1 SGHTS and CDR2 YDEGEE. V lost 4 bases and J lost 7, with 11 bases in between. The CDR3 runs to 12 residues. The full variable domain, in which reference TRBV5-8 and TRBJ1-1 provide the parts outside the CDR3, is EAGVTQSPTHLIKTRGQQATLRCSPISGHTSVYWYQQALGLGLQFLLWYDEGEERNRGNFPPRFSGRQFPNYSSELNVNALELEDSALYLCASSVTGIEAFFGQGTRLTVV.